The 26 T cell receptor beta chains below all came from one sample that was sequenced in a study of cytomegalovirus exposure and HLA in healthy donors listed by TCRdb under 2017. The protocol used for the library was the immunoSEQ multiplex PCR assay. A mixture of 60 forward primers for TCR Vbeta segments and 13 reverse primers for TCR Jbeta segments was used in the multiplex PCR. TCRdb obtained this table from immuneACCESS and retained in-frame rearrangements with V and J assigned. These tables miss some clones; where compared with another copy, unresolved V genes account for less than half of the shortfall, and the remainder is unexplained. The sample table holds 130,000 or so clones. The ten largest clones capture 2.2% of the sample. The specimen sequenced was PBMCs. The origin of the receptors is a woman between 18 and 29 years old in good health and CMV-seronegative.

The chain carries TRBV30 and TRBJ2-1; no definite D call. Germline CDR1 GTSNPN, CDR2 SVGIG (reference sequence). Deletions cut 2 bases from V and 9 bases from J, with 8 bases between. The CDR3 is made up of 11 amino acids. CDR3 nucleotides: TGTGCCTGGAGTACAGTTACTGAGCAGTTCTTC. It yields the protein CAWSTVTEQFF.

The chain couples TRBV5-1 to TRBJ2-5, with D possibly matching TRBD2 (6 bases). The V gene lost 7 bases and the J gene lost 5 bases, with 15 bases spanning the gap. The CDR3 covers 13 residues. The germline gives CDR1 SGHRS, CDR2 YFSETQ. The CDR3 DNA is TGCGCCAGCTACGGACTACCGGCCGAGACCCAGTACTTC. It encodes CASYGLPAETQYF.

The chain is built from TRBV7-8 and TRBJ2-3, with 10 bases fitting TRBD1. Germline V lookup: CDR1 SGHVS, CDR2 FQNEAQ. The CDR3 covers 17 residues. V lost 5 bases and J lost 1; bases outside the gene matches: 9. The CDR3 protein is CASSAIPGTGGTDTQYF. The CDR3 bases are TGTGCCAGCAGCGCAATTCCCGGGACAGGGGGCACAGATACGCAGTATTTT.

The chain uses TRBV21-1 and TRBJ2-7; TRBD1 was called by the table and not checked on the DNA. TRBV21-1 is tagged as a pseudogene. The length of the CDR3 is 17 residues. The CDR3: CASSKVGDRGRSREQYV. The CDR3 nucleotides are TGTGCCAGCAGCAAAGTGGGGGACAGGGGGCGTTCGAGGGAGCAGTACGTC.

V usage is TRBV4-1 and J usage is TRBJ1-5, with D uncertain. Trimming cost V 5 bases and J 2 bases, with 13 bases left between them. Germline-derived CDR1 and CDR2 are MGHRA and YSYEKL. CDR3 size: 15 residues. The CDR3 is CASSEGEPGNQPQHF. In DNA form, the CDR3 reads TGCGCCAGCAGCGAGGGAGAGCCCGGCAATCAGCCCCAGCATTTT.

The chain joins TRBV6-5 to TRBJ1-1; 7 bases align to TRBD1. The J segment lost 5 bases and the V segment lost 2 bases, leaving 11 bases of the junction unmatched. Germline loops: CDR1 MNHEY, CDR2 SVGAGI. The CDR3 runs to 16 residues. The CDR3 region has the DNA TGTGCCAGCAGTTACCCGGCGGGTGAGGGGGCGACTGAAGCTTTCTTT. This sequence encodes CASSYPAGEGATEAFF.

This chain joins TRBV7-9 and TRBJ2-3, with a tentative D call TRBD1 (6 bases). CDR1 and CDR2 (germline): SEHNR, FQNEAQ (reference sequence). The CDR3 is 15 amino acids. Trimming cost V 3 bases and J 2 bases, with 12 bases left between them. The CDR3 bases are TGTGCCAGCAGCTTTAGGCAGGGGTCCACAGATACGCAGTATTTT. The encoded protein is CASSFRQGSTDTQYF.

The J gene is TRBJ2-1, the V gene TRBV4-2, with TRBD2 identical over 11 bases. The CDR3 runs 15 residues. Germline trimming cut 4 bases from V and 5 bases from J; bases unmatched to any gene: 4. Germline V gene lookup returns CDR1 LGHNA and CDR2 YNFKEQ. In DNA form, the CDR3 reads TGTGCCAGCAGCCCTAGCGGGAGGCTGGACAATGAGCAGTTCTTC. Amino acids: CASSPSGRLDNEQFF.

The chain joins TRBV7-3 to TRBJ2-5; 8 nucleotides line up with TRBD1. The CDR3 is 15 residues long. CDR1 SGHTA and CDR2 FQGTGA come from the germline V gene. Trimming cost V 5 bases and J 7 bases; bases outside gene matches: 12. Here the CDR3 reads CASSALGQDLGTQYF. For the CDR3, the DNA is TGTGCCAGCAGCGCACTGGGACAGGACCTCGGGACCCAGTACTTC.

CDR3 sequence reads: CASSLVINEQFF. For the CDR3, the DNA is TGTGCCAGCAGCTTGGTTATCAATGAGCAGTTCTTC. V is TRBV5-6 and J is TRBJ2-1; D gene ambiguous. The V and J ends lost 0 bases and 6 bases respectively, with 4 bases between them. This CDR3 has 12 residues. Germline CDR1 SGHDT, CDR2 YYEEEE.

The chain uses TRBV18 and TRBJ1-1; 7 nucleotides align to TRBD1. Trimming removed 0 bases from V and 5 bases from J; junction bases left unmatched: 9. The V gene's germline CDR1 is KGHSH and CDR2 LQKENI. The CDR3 loop spans 16 amino acids. The CDR3 nucleotides read TGTGCCAGCTCACCACCCAACCCAGGGGGGAGGACTGAAGCTTTCTTT. Encoded protein: CASSPPNPGGRTEAFF.

This clone counts as medium-sized (0.01 to 0.1%) by frequency. This rearrangement joins TRBV4-3 to TRBJ1-1, with D possibly TRBD1 on 5 matching bases. Looked up from germline, CDR1 is LGHNA and CDR2 is YSLEER. V was pared by 4 bases and J by 5 bases, with 17 bases between. The CDR3 is 15 amino acids. The CDR3, as DNA: TGCGCCAGCAGCCCCTCCTCTCTCGCAGGGACTGAAGCTTTCTTT. Translated: CASSPSSLAGTEAFF.

The V call is TRBV5-1, the J call TRBJ2-1; perhaps TRBD2 as D (6 bases). V lost 0 bases, J lost 3 bases, and 10 bases lay in between. The CDR3 extends over 15 amino acids. Germline-derived CDR1 and CDR2 are SGHRS and YFSETQ. DNA of the CDR3: TGCGCCAGCAGCTTGGAGGCCGGGGGCTACAATGAGCAGTTCTTC. It encodes CASSLEAGGYNEQFF.

The V call is TRBV9, the J call TRBJ2-2; 7 bases agree with TRBD2. Trimming at V came to 4 bases and at J to 3 bases, leaving 9 bases not matched to a gene. CDR3 length equals 16 residues. Looked up from germline, CDR1 is SGDLS and CDR2 is YYNGEE. CDR3 coding DNA: TGTGCCAGCAGCCCAAAGCGGGATGCGGACACCGGGGAGCTGTTTTTT. Amino acids: CASSPKRDADTGELFF.

V and J are TRBV28 and TRBJ2-7, with D maybe TRBD1 (6 bases). CDR3 length: 15 residues. Deletions cut 5 bases from V and 1 base from J, with 15 bases between. Germline V gives CDR1 MDHEN, CDR2 SYDVKM. CDR3 coding DNA: TGTGCCAGCAGTGCCTCAGGACAGCTATCCTACGAGCAGTACTTC. Translating gives CASSASGQLSYEQYF.

The V call is TRBV4-2, the J call TRBJ1-4; 10 bases fit TRBD1. The J segment lost 7 bases and the V segment lost 5 bases, leaving 7 bases of the junction unmatched. This CDR3 comprises 15 residues. In germline, CDR1 is LGHNA, CDR2 YNFKEQ. The CDR3 bases are TGTGCCAGCAGCTCGCGACAGGGGGCAGTTGAAAAACTGTTTTTT. This translates into CASSSRQGAVEKLFF.

J is TRBJ1-5 and V is TRBV29-1, with D maybe TRBD1 (5 bases). V gave up 7 bases and J gave up 4 bases, with 20 bases separating them. The CDR3 loop spans 15 amino acids. Germline loops: CDR1 SQVTM, CDR2 ANQGSEA. CDR3 nucleotide sequence: TGCAGCGCTGCAGTTTCAGGGAGGGGAAATCAGCCCCAGCATTTT. It specifies CSAAVSGRGNQPQHF. Full variable domain (rest looked up from reference TRBV29-1 and TRBJ1-5): SAVISQKPSRDICQRGTSLTIQCQVDSQVTMMFWYRQQPGQSLTLIATANQGSEATYESGFVIDKFPISRPNLTFSTLTVSNMSPEDSSIYLCSAAVSGRGNQPQHFGDGTRLSIL.

The chain employs TRBV12-2 and TRBJ2-7; the table's D call of TRBD2 was not tested on the DNA. TRBV12-2 is assigned pseudogene status. CDR3 length equals 19 residues. The CDR3 is CASRPRHHSGRNVPYEQYV. The CDR3 bases are TGTGCAAGTCGCCCGAGACACCATAGCGGGAGAAACGTCCCCTACGAGCAGTACGTC.

The chain links TRBV7-8 to TRBJ2-7; 10 nucleotides agree with TRBD2. Trimming took 5 bases from V and 4 from J; bases not matched to a gene: 8. The CDR3 has 15 amino acids. CDR1 SGHVS and CDR2 FQNEAQ come from the germline V gene. CDR3 residues: CASSLGELAGYEQYF. Written as DNA, the CDR3 is TGTGCCAGCAGCCTAGGGGAACTAGCGGGGTACGAGCAGTACTTC.

The V gene is TRBV21-1, the J gene TRBJ1-1; whether TRBD1, the table's D call, matches the DNA was not checked. TRBV21-1 is given as a pseudogene. The CDR3 extends over 14 amino acids. In DNA, the CDR3 is TGTGCCAGCAGCAAAGCTCCAGGGTACACTGAAGCTTTCTTT. This translates into CASSKAPGYTEAFF.

The chain has TRBV7-9 and TRBJ1-2; 8 bases line up with TRBD1. The CDR3 is 13 residues long. The V gene end was trimmed by 5 bases and the J gene end by 4 bases; junction bases not matched to a gene: 3. In germline, CDR1 is SEHNR, CDR2 FQNEAQ (reference sequence). This CDR3 is CASSAGGLYGYTF. DNA of the CDR3: TGTGCCAGCAGCGCAGGGGGCCTCTATGGCTACACCTTC.

CDR3 nucleotides: TGTGCCAGCAGCCGGGGACAGGGCACAACCGGGGAGCTGTTTTTT. As protein: CASSRGQGTTGELFF. V is TRBV7-6 and J is TRBJ2-2; 9 nucleotides agree with TRBD1. Looked up from germline, CDR1 is SGHVS and CDR2 is FNYEAQ. J was trimmed by 5 bases and V by 5 bases; bases with no gene match: 6. The CDR3 is 15 residues long.

The chain uses TRBV6-5 and TRBJ2-1, with D possibly TRBD1 on 6 matching bases. This CDR3 spans 15 amino acids. V was cut by 0 bases and J by 7 bases, with 13 bases left in between. Germline CDR1 and CDR2: MNHEY and SVGAGI. CDR3: CASSYSGVQGNEQFF. CDR3 DNA: TGTGCCAGCAGTTACTCGGGGGTCCAGGGGAATGAGCAGTTCTTC.

The CDR3 loop is CATQLAASTDTQYF. In DNA form, the CDR3 reads TGTGCCACCCAACTAGCGGCTAGCACAGATACGCAGTATTTT. The chain uses TRBV11-3 and TRBJ2-3; 8 nucleotides line up with TRBD2. Germline V gene data show CDR1 as SGHNT and CDR2 as YENEEA. The V gene end was trimmed by 10 bases and the J gene end by 0 bases; junction bases not matched to a gene: 6. The CDR3 consists of 14 residues.

The V gene is TRBV4-1, the J gene TRBJ1-3; 8 bases match TRBD1. Looked up from germline, CDR1 is MGHRA and CDR2 is YSYEKL. The J segment lost 12 bases and the V segment lost 2 bases, leaving 6 bases of the junction unmatched. The CDR3 runs 13 residues. In DNA, the CDR3 is TGCGCCAGCAGCCAAAGGACAGGGTCTGGCATATATTTT. Amino acids: CASSQRTGSGIYF.

As regards this clone: Relative to the germline gene, one junction end is altered; a read error may explain this. The chain is built from TRBV7-7 and TRBJ2-3; D gene unclear. The CDR3 contains 16 residues. CDR1 is SSHAT and CDR2 is FNYEAQ in the germline V gene (reference sequence). Written as DNA, the CDR3 is TGTGCTAGCAGCTTTCTACCGCCCGGAGGCACAGATACGCAGTATTTT. Amino acid sequence: CASSFLPPGGTDTQYF.